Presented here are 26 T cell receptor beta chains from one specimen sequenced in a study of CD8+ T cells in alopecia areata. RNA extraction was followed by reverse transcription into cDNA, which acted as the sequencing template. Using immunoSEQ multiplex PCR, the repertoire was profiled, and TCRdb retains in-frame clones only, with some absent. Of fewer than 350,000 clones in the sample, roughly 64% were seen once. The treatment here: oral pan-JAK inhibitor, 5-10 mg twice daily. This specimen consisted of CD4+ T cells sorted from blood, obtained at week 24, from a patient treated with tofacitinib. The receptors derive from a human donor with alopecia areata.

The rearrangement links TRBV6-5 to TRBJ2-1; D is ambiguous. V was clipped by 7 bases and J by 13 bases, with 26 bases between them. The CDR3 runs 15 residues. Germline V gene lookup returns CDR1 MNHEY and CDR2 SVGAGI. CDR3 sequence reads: CASTRAQDLRPTQFF. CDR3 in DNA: TGTGCCAGCACTAGAGCGCAGGATCTTCGCCCGACACAGTTCTTC.

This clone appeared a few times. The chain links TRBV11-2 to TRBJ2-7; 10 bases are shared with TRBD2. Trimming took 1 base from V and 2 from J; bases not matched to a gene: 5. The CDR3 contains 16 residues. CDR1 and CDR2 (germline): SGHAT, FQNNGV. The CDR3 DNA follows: TGTGCCAGCAGCTTAGCCCCTAGCGGGGGTCCCTACGAGCAGTACTTC. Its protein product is CASSLAPSGGPYEQYF.

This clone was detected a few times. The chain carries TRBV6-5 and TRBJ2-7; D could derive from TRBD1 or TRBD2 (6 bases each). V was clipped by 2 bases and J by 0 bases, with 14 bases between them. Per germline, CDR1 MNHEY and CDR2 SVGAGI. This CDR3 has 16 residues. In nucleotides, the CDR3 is TGTGCCAGCAGTTACGCCAGGGGCGGGACCTCCTACGAGCAGTACTTC. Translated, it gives CASSYARGGTSYEQYF.

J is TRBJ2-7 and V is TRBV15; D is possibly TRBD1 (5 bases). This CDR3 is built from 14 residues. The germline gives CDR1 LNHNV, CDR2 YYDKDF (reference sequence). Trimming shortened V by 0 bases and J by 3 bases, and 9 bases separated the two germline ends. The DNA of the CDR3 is TGTGCCACCAGCAGAGACTCAGGGATCTACGAGCAGTACTTC. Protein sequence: CATSRDSGIYEQYF. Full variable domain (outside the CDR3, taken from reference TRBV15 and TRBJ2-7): DAMVIQNPRYQVTQFGKPVTLSCSQTLNHNVMYWYQQKSSQAPKLLFHYYDKDFNNEADTPDNFQSRRPNTSFCFLDIRSPGLGDTAMYLCATSRDSGIYEQYFGPGTRLTVT.

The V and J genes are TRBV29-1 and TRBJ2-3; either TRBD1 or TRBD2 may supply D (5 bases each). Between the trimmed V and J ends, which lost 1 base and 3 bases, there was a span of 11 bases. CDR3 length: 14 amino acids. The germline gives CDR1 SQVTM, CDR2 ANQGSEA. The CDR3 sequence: CSVEGGSGTDTQYF. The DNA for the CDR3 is TGCAGCGTTGAAGGGGGGTCTGGGACAGATACGCAGTATTTT.

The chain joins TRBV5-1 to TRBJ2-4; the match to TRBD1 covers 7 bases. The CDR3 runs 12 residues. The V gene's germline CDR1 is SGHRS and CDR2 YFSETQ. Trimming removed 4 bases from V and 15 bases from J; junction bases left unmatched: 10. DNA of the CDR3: TGCGCCAGCAGCCCCGACAGGGATTCACGGTACTTC. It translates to CASSPDRDSRYF. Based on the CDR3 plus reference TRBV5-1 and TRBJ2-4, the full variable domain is KAGVTQTPRYLIKTRGQQVTLSCSPISGHRSVSWYQQTPGQGLQFLFEYFSETQRNKGNFPGRFSGRQFSNSRSEMNVSTLELGDSALYLCASSPDRDSRYFGAGTRLSVL.

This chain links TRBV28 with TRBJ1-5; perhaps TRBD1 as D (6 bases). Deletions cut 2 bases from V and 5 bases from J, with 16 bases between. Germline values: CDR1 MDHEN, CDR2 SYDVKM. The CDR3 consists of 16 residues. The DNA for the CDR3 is TGTGCCAGCAGTTTAACGTCGGGGGGCTCATATCAGCCCCAGCATTTT. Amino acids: CASSLTSGGSYQPQHF.

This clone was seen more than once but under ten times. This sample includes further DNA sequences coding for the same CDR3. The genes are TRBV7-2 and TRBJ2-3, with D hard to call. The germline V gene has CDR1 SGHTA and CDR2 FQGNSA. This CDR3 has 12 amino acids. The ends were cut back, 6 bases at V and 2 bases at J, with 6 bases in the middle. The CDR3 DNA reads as TGTGCCAGCAGTTTGTCCACAGATACGCAGTATTTT. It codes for CASSLSTDTQYF.

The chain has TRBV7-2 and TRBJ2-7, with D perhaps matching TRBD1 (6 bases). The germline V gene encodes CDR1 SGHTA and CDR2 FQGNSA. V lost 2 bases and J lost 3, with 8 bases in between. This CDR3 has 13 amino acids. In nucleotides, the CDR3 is TGTGCCAGCAGCTTAAACAGGGACTACGAGCAGTACTTC. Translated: CASSLNRDYEQYF.

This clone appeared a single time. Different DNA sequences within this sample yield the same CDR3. CDR3 in DNA: TGTGCCAGCAGCCAAGACCGGGGGTACAATGAGCAGTTCTTC. It yields the protein CASSQDRGYNEQFF. The chain joins TRBV4-2 to TRBJ2-1, with D perhaps matching TRBD2 (6 bases). Trimming took 0 bases from V and 4 from J, leaving 7 bases between them. The germline gives CDR1 LGHNA, CDR2 YNFKEQ. This CDR3 is 14 amino acids long.

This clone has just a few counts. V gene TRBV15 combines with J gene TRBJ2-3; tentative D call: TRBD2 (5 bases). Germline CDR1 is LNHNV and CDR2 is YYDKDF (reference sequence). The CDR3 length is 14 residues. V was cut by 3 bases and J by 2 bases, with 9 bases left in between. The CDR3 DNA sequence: TGTGCCACCAGCAGCGGAGGATACACAGATACGCAGTATTTT. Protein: CATSSGGYTDTQYF.

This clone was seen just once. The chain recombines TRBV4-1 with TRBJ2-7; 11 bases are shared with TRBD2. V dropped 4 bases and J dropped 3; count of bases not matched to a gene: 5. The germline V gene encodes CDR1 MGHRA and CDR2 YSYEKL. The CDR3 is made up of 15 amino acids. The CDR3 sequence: CASSLRTSGFYEQYF. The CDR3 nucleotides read TGCGCCAGCAGCCTGAGGACTAGCGGGTTCTACGAGCAGTACTTC.

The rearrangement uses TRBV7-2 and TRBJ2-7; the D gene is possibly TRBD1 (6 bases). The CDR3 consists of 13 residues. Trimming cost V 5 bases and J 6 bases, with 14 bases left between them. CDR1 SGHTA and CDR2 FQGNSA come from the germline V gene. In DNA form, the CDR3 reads TGTGCCAGCAGCGTTACAGGGTATGGCGAGCAGTACTTC. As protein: CASSVTGYGEQYF.

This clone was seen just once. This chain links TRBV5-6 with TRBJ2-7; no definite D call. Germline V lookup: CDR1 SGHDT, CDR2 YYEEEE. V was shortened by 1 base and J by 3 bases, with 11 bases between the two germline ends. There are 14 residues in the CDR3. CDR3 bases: TGTGCCAGCAGCTTGTTTGGCAGCTTCTACGAGCAGTACTTC. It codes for CASSLFGSFYEQYF.

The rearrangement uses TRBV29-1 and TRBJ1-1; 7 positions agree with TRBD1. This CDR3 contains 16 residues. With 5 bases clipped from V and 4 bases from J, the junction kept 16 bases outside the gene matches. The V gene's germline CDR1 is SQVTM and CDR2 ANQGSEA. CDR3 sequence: CSVTAGRGDYFTEAFF. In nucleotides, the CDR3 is TGCAGCGTTACCGCCGGCAGGGGGGATTATTTCACTGAAGCTTTCTTT.

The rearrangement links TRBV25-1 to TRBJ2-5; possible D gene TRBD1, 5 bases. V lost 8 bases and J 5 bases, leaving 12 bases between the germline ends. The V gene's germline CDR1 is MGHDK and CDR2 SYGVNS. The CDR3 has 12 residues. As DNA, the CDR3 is TGTGCCAGCGAAACAGGATTGGAGACCCAGTACTTC. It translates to CASETGLETQYF.

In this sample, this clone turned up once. The CDR3 coding sequence is TGTGCCGGGATGGTCAGGGAAAAACTGTTTTTT. This codes for CAGMVREKLFF. The V call is TRBV30, the J call TRBJ1-4; D is undetermined. V was shortened by 8 bases and J by 8 bases, with 12 bases between the two germline ends. Looked up from germline, CDR1 is GTSNPN and CDR2 is SVGIG (reference sequence). The CDR3 consists of 11 residues.

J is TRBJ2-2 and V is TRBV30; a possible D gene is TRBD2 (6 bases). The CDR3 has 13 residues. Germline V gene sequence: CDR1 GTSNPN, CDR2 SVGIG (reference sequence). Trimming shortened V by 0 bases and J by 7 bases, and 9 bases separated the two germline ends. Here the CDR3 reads CAWSVLAGGELFF. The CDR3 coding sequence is TGTGCCTGGAGTGTACTAGCTGGCGGGGAGCTGTTTTTT.

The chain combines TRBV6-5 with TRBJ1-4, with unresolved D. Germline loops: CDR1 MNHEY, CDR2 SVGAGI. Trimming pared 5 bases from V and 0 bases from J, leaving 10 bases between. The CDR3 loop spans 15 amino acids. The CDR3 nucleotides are TGTGCCAGCAGTCCGAACCCAGCAACTAATGAAAAACTGTTTTTT. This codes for CASSPNPATNEKLFF.

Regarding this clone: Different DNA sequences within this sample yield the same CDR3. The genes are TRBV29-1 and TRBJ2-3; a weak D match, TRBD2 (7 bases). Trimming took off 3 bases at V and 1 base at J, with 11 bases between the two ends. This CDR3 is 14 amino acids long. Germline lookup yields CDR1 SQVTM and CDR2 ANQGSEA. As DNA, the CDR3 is TGCAGCGTTGAGGGGGGGCGCGGCACAGATACGCAGTATTTT. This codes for CSVEGGRGTDTQYF.

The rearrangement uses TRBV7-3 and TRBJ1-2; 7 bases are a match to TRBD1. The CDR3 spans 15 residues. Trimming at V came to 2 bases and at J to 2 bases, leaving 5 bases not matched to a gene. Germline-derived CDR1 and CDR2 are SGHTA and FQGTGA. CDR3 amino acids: CASSLGPGQNYGYTF. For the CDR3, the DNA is TGTGCCAGCAGCTTAGGTCCGGGACAGAACTATGGCTACACCTTC.

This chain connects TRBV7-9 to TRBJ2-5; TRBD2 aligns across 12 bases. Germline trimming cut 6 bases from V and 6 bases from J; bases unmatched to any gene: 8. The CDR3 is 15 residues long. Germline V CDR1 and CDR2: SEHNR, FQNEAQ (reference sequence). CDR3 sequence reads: CASSATSGGVKTQYF. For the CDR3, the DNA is TGTGCCAGCAGTGCGACTAGCGGGGGAGTTAAGACCCAGTACTTC.

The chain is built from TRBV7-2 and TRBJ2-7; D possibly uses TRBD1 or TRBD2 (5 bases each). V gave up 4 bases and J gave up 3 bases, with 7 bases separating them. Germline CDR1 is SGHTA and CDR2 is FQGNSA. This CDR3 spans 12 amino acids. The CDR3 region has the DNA TGTGCCAGCAGCTGGGACCGCTACGAGCAGTACTTC. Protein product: CASSWDRYEQYF. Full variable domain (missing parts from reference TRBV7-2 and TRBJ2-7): GAGVSQSPSNKVTEKGKDVELRCDPISGHTALYWYRQSLGQGLEFLIYFQGNSAPDKSGLPSDRFSAERTGGSVSTLTIQRTQQEDSAVYLCASSWDRYEQYFGPGTRLTVT.

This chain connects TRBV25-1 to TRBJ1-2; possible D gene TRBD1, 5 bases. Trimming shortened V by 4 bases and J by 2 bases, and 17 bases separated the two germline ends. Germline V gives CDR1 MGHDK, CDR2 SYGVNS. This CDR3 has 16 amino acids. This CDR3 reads CASSVFGDHGNYGYTF. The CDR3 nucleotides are TGTGCCAGCAGTGTTTTCGGGGACCACGGAAACTATGGCTACACCTTC.

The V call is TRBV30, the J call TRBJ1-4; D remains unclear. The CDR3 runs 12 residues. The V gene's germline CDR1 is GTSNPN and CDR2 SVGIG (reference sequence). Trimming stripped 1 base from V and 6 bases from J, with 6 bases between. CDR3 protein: CAWSDYYEKLFF. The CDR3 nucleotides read TGTGCCTGGAGTGATTACTATGAAAAACTGTTTTTT. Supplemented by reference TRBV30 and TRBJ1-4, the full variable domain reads SQTIHQWPATLVQPVGSPLSLECTVEGTSNPNLYWYRQAAGRGLQLLFYSVGIGQISSEVPQNLSASRPQDRQFILSSKKLLLSDSGFYLCAWSDYYEKLFFGSGTQLSVL.

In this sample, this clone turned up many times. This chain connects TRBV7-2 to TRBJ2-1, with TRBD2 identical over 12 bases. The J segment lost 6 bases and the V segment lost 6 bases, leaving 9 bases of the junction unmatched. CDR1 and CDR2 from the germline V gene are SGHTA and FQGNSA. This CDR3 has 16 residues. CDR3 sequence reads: CASSPSGGGTRNEQFF. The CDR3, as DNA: TGTGCCAGCAGTCCTAGCGGGGGGGGTACCCGCAATGAGCAGTTCTTC.